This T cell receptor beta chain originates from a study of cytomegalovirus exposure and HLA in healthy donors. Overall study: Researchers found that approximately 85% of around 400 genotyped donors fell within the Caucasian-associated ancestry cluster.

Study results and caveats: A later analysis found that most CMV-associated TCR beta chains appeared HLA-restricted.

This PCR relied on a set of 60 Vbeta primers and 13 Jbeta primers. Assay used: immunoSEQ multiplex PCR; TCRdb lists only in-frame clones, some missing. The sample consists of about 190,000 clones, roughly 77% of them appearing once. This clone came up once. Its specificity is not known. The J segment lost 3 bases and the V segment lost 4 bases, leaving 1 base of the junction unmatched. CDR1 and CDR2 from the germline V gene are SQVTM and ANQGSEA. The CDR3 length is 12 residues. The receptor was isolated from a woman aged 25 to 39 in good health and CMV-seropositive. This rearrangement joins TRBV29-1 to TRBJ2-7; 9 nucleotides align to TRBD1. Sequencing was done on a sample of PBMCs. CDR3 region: CSVVGQGYEQYF. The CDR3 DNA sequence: TGCAGCGTTGTGGGACAGGGCTACGAGCAGTACTTC.